One and the same sample provided the 21 T cell receptor beta chains below, sequenced in a study of T cells in localized non-small cell lung cancer (dated by TCRdb to about 2020). The protocol used for the library was the immunoSEQ multiplex PCR assay. The clones in this table, taken by TCRdb from immuneACCESS, are in-frame only. Not every clone is retained; where verified, under half of the shortfall comes from an unresolved V gene, and the cause of the rest is unknown. Within this sample are some 10,000 clones, with 90% of them counted one time only. Roughly 13% of the sample comes from the top ten. Material: peripheral blood, obtained before any cancer treatment. The receptor source for this set is a male donor older than 55 with stage III lung adenocarcinoma.

The chain carries TRBV11-2 and TRBJ2-7; D gene ambiguous. The germline V gene has CDR1 SGHAT and CDR2 FQNNGV. CDR3 length: 12 amino acids. Trimming took off 1 base at V and 7 bases at J, with 8 bases between the two ends. The CDR3 protein is CASSLARTEQYF. CDR3 nucleotide sequence: TGTGCCAGCAGCTTAGCCCGGACGGAGCAGTACTTC. Using reference TRBV11-2 and TRBJ2-7 for the parts outside the CDR3, the full variable domain is EAGVAQSPRYKIIEKRQSVAFWCNPISGHATLYWYQQILGQGPKLLIQFQNNGVVDDSQLPKDRFSAERLKGVDSTLKIQPAKLEDSAVYLCASSLARTEQYFGPGTRLTVT.

The chain carries TRBV9 and TRBJ1-1, with 10 bases that match TRBD1. V gave up 4 bases and J gave up 0 bases; unmatched junction bases: 12. CDR1 is SGDLS, CDR2 YYNGEE, per germline. This CDR3 has 18 residues. In nucleotides, the CDR3 is TGTGCCAGCAGCCACCCCTCTGGACAGGGGGGGATGAACACTGAAGCTTTCTTT. It codes for CASSHPSGQGGMNTEAFF.

This rearrangement joins TRBV29-1 to TRBJ2-3; a weak D match, TRBD2 (6 bases). Germline V gene lookup returns CDR1 SQVTM and CDR2 ANQGSEA. This CDR3 is 13 amino acids long. V was trimmed by 8 bases and J by 3 bases, leaving 15 bases between them. This chain's CDR3 is CSHGGAITDTQYF. The CDR3 region has the DNA TGCAGCCACGGGGGAGCGATTACAGATACGCAGTATTTT.

The chain carries TRBV6-5 and TRBJ1-1, with a possible D match to TRBD1 (6 bases). The CDR3 covers 11 residues. V was cut by 2 bases and J by 11 bases, with 9 bases left in between. Germline CDR1 is MNHEY and CDR2 is SVGAGI. DNA for the CDR3: TGTGCCAGCAGTTACGGGGGGCGGGCTTTCTTT. As protein: CASSYGGRAFF.

The J gene is TRBJ2-5, the V gene TRBV27; D tentatively fits TRBD1 or TRBD2 (7 bases each). Germline V gene sequence: CDR1 MNHEY, CDR2 SMNVEV (reference sequence). This CDR3 is built from 14 residues. With 10 bases removed from V and 5 bases from J, the gap between germline ends came to 20 bases. The CDR3 loop reads CATRLAPGGETQYF. In nucleotides, the CDR3 is TGTGCCACCCGACTAGCCCCAGGGGGGGAGACCCAGTACTTC.

The V and J genes are TRBV25-1 and TRBJ2-3; 7 nucleotides line up with TRBD2. The CDR3 runs to 16 residues. V lost 5 bases, J lost 4 bases, and 12 bases stayed unmatched. Looked up from germline, CDR1 is MGHDK and CDR2 is SYGVNS. The CDR3 nucleotides read TGTGCCAGCAGTAAACTCCCCGGCGGGAGCTCAGATACGCAGTATTTT. It encodes CASSKLPGGSSDTQYF.

The chain couples TRBV6-5 to TRBJ1-6; D gene uncertain. The CDR3 length is 16 residues. Trimming took 2 bases from V and 0 from J, leaving 8 bases between them. The V gene's germline CDR1 is MNHEY and CDR2 SVGAGI. The CDR3 DNA follows: TGTGCCAGCAGTTACGAACAGAGCTCCTATAATTCACCCCTCCACTTT. Amino acid sequence: CASSYEQSSYNSPLHF.

This clone was observed a single time. The chain couples TRBV4-1 to TRBJ1-1, with D unresolved. Trimming pared 1 base from V and 3 bases from J, leaving 15 bases between. The germline CDR1 and CDR2 sequences are MGHRA and YSYEKL. The CDR3 is made up of 16 amino acids. CDR3 nucleotides: TGCGCCAGCAGCCAAGGAGATGACCCTAGGGACACTGAAGCTTTCTTT. This codes for CASSQGDDPRDTEAFF.

The rearrangement links TRBV6-1 to TRBJ1-1, with D uncertain. Trimming took 7 bases from V and 8 from J, leaving 11 bases between them. The CDR3 sequence is 11 residues long. Germline V lookup: CDR1 MNHNS, CDR2 SASEGT. The CDR3 is CASKDGREAFF. CDR3 DNA sequence: TGTGCCAGCAAAGACGGGAGAGAAGCTTTCTTT.

The CDR3 DNA sequence: TGTGCCAGCAGCTTAGGGGCACAAGAGACCCAGTACTTC. Amino acids: CASSLGAQETQYF. The J gene is TRBJ2-5, the V gene TRBV7-9; D is unclear. CDR1 is SEHNR, CDR2 FQNEAQ, per germline (reference sequence). The CDR3 totals 13 residues. Trimming shortened V by 1 base and J by 2 bases, and 5 bases separated the two germline ends.

This clone has only one observation. This chain joins TRBV7-8 and TRBJ2-7, with D unclear. Germline CDR1 SGHVS, CDR2 FQNEAQ. The CDR3 is 14 residues long. V lost 5 bases and J 2 bases, leaving 13 bases between the germline ends. The CDR3 DNA is TGTGCCAGCAGCGCGAAGGACGGCACCTACGAGCAGTACTTC. Translation gives CASSAKDGTYEQYF.

The genes are TRBV4-2 and TRBJ2-1; 13 bases are shared with TRBD2. Per germline, CDR1 LGHNA and CDR2 YNFKEQ. The CDR3 extends over 16 amino acids. The junction had 10 bases not matched to a gene; V was cut back by 5 bases and J by 9 bases. The CDR3 coding sequence is TGTGCCAGCAGCGAAGGACTAGCGGGAGAGGACACTGAGCAGTTCTTC. Protein sequence: CASSEGLAGEDTEQFF.

The chain is built from TRBV30 and TRBJ1-3; 7 bases map to TRBD1. The CDR3 runs to 15 residues. CDR1 and CDR2 from the germline V gene are GTSNPN and SVGIG (reference sequence). The ends lost 2 bases at V and 4 bases at J; junction bases unmatched: 8. The CDR3 sequence: CAWSRDSGLGNTIYF. The DNA for the CDR3 is TGTGCCTGGAGTCGGGACAGCGGACTCGGAAACACCATATATTTT. The whole variable domain, filled in from reference TRBV30 and TRBJ1-3, reads SQTIHQWPATLVQPVGSPLSLECTVEGTSNPNLYWYRQAAGRGLQLLFYSVGIGQISSEVPQNLSASRPQDRQFILSSKKLLLSDSGFYLCAWSRDSGLGNTIYFGEGSWLTVV.

This clone has just one count. The chain couples TRBV7-3 to TRBJ1-1, with a tentative D call TRBD1 (5 bases). Germline CDR1 reads SGHTA; CDR2 reads FQGTGA. Trimming took 2 bases from V and 5 from J, leaving 15 bases between them. The CDR3 has 15 amino acids. The CDR3 bases are TGTGCCAGCAGCTTAGGTCCAGGGAGGGAGACTGAAGCTTTCTTT. It yields the protein CASSLGPGRETEAFF.

This chain uses TRBV5-1 with TRBJ2-5; the D gene is possibly TRBD2 (6 bases). CDR3 size: 15 residues. The germline V and J ends were trimmed by 0 bases and 2 bases, with 11 bases remaining between them. Per germline, CDR1 SGHRS and CDR2 YFSETQ. The CDR3 reads CASSLDGRRQETQYF. For the CDR3, the DNA is TGCGCCAGCAGCTTGGACGGGAGACGACAAGAGACCCAGTACTTC.

This chain links TRBV14 with TRBJ2-1, with 9 bases lining up with TRBD2. The CDR3 contains 19 residues. Per germline, CDR1 SGHDN and CDR2 FVKESK. Unmatched junction bases numbered 19, after V lost 0 bases and J lost 10 bases. In nucleotides, the CDR3 is TGTGCCAGCAGCCAAGATGAGCTAGCGGGAATCCCTTACAATAAGGAGCAGTTCTTC. Translated: CASSQDELAGIPYNKEQFF.

V and J are TRBV18 and TRBJ2-1, with unresolved D. V lost 3 bases to trimming and J lost 10 bases, with 13 bases between them. Germline V lookup: CDR1 KGHSH, CDR2 LQKENI. This CDR3 has 13 amino acids. The CDR3 here is CASSPEPRSEQFF. The CDR3 bases are TGTGCCAGCTCACCCGAACCTAGGTCCGAGCAGTTCTTC.

This rearrangement joins TRBV7-3 to TRBJ2-1; 8 positions agree with TRBD2. The germline gives CDR1 SGHTA, CDR2 FQGTGA. V trimming: 2 bases; J trimming: 6 bases; junction bases outside the gene matches: 6. This CDR3 is 15 amino acids long. DNA of the CDR3: TGTGCCAGCAGCTTATGGCTAGCGGGTGTCAATGAGCAGTTCTTC. Protein: CASSLWLAGVNEQFF.

This sequence joins TRBV28 and TRBJ2-1; no definite D call. Germline loops: CDR1 MDHEN, CDR2 SYDVKM. Trimming shortened V by 6 bases and J by 3 bases, and 6 bases separated the two germline ends. CDR3 size: 12 residues. In DNA, the CDR3 is TGTGCCAGCAGCACCGTCTACAATGAGCAGTTCTTC. The encoded protein is CASSTVYNEQFF.

The rearrangement joins TRBV6-5 to TRBJ2-7, with 7 bases aligning to TRBD2. Trimming at V came to 5 bases and at J to 2 bases, leaving 3 bases not matched to a gene. The CDR3 runs to 13 residues. Germline V lookup: CDR1 MNHEY, CDR2 SVGAGI. Written as DNA, the CDR3 is TGTGCCAGCAGTCGAGCGGGAACCTACGAGCAGTACTTC. Protein sequence: CASSRAGTYEQYF.

This clone is a singleton in its sample. This chain connects TRBV15 to TRBJ2-5, with D possibly being TRBD1 or TRBD2 (5 bases each). Per the germline V gene, CDR1 is LNHNV and CDR2 is YYDKDF (reference sequence). Trimming left V 0 bases short and J 5 bases short, with 13 bases between. The CDR3 is 15 residues long. In nucleotides, the CDR3 is TGTGCCACCAGCAGAGACCGAGGGGTGTTCGAGACCCAGTACTTC. Protein: CATSRDRGVFETQYF.